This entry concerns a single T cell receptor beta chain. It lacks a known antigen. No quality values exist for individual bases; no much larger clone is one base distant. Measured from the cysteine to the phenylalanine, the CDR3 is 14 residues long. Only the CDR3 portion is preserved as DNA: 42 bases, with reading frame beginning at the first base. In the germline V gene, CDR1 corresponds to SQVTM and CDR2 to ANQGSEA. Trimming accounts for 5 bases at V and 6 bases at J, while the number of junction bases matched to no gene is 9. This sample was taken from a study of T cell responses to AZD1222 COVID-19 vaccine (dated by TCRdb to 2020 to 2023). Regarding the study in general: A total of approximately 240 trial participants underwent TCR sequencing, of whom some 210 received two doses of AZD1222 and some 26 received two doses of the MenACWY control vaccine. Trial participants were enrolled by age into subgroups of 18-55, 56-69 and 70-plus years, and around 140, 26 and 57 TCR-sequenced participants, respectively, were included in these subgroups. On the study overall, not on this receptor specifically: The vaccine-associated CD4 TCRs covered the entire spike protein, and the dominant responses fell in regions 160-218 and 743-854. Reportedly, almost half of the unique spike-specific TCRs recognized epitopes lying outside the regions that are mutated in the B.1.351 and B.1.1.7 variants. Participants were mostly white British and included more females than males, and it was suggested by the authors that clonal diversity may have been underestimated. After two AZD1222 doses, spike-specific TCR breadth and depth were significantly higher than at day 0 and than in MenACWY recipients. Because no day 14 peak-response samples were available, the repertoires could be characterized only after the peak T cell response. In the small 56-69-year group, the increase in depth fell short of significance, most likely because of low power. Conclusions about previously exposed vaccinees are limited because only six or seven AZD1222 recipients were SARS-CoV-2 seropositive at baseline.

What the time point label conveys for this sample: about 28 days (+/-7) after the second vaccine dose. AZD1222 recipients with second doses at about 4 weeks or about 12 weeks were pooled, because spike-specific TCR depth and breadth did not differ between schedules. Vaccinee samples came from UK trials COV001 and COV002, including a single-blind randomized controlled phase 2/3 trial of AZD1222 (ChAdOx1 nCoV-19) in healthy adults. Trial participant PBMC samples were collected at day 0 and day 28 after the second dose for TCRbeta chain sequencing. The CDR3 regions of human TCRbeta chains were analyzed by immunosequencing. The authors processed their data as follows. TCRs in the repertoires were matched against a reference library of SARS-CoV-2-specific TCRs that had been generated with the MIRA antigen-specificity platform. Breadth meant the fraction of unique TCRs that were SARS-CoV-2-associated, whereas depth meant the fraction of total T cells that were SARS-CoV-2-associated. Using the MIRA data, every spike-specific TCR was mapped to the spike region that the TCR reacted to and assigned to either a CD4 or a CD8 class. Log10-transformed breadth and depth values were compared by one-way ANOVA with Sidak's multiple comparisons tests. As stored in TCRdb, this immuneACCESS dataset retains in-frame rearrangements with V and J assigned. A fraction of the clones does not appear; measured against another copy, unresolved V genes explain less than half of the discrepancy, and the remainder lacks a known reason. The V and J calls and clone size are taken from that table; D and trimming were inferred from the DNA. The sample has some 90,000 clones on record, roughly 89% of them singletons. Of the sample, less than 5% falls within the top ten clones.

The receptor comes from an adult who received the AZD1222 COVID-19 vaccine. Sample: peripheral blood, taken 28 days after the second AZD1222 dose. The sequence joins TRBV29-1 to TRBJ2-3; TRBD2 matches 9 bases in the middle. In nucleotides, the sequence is TGCAGCGTTTCCCCTAGCGGGGCGTCGGATACGCAGTATTTT. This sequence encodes CSVSPSGASDTQYF.